These 9 T cell receptor beta chains were all obtained from the same sample, sequenced in a study of PD-L1 blockade in urothelial cancer. Described time point: peripheral blood 6 weeks after treatment start. Data came from immunoSEQ multiplex PCR; TCRdb stores just in-frame clones and leaves some out. The sample contains some 120,000 clones, around 88% of which appear only once. Material: PBMCs, obtained around atezolizumab (anti-PD-L1) treatment. The receptor source for this set is a man aged 50 or older with urothelial cancer.

This rearrangement joins TRBV28 to TRBJ1-1; a possible D gene is TRBD1 (6 bases). CDR1 is MDHEN, CDR2 SYDVKM, per germline. Trimming took off 3 bases at V and 3 bases at J, with 14 bases between the two ends. CDR3 length: 15 amino acids. CDR3 region: CASSLGDTRYTEAFF. The CDR3 nucleotides read TGTGCCAGCAGTTTGGGGGACACCAGATACACTGAAGCTTTCTTT.

This rearrangement joins TRBV5-1 to TRBJ2-5; D uncertain. V was trimmed by 0 bases and J by 3 bases, leaving 9 bases between them. Germline V CDR1 and CDR2: SGHRS, YFSETQ. CDR3 length equals 14 residues. DNA of the CDR3: TGCGCCAGCAGCTTGGCGGTTACGGAAGAGACCCAGTACTTC. Amino acids: CASSLAVTEETQYF.

The rearrangement joins TRBV5-6 to TRBJ1-3; D gene unclear. V was cut by 5 bases and J by 0 bases, with 15 bases left in between. This CDR3 is built from 16 residues. Per the germline V gene, CDR1 is SGHDT and CDR2 is YYEEEE. The CDR3, as DNA: TGTGCCAGCAGGCTACGGGGTTCGAGCTCTGGAAACACCATATATTTT. It encodes CASRLRGSSSGNTIYF.

The chain couples TRBV28 to TRBJ2-2, with 7 bases that match TRBD2. This CDR3 is built from 18 residues. V shed 3 bases, J shed 4 bases, and the junction held 14 bases outside the gene matches. The V gene's germline CDR1 is MDHEN and CDR2 SYDVKM. The DNA of the CDR3 is TGTGCCAGCAGTTTCTCGCCTGTAGCTAGCGGAGGCACCGGGGAGCTGTTTTTT. Translation: CASSFSPVASGGTGELFF. Full variable domain (remainder filled in from reference TRBV28 and TRBJ2-2): DVKVTQSSRYLVKRTGEKVFLECVQDMDHENMFWYRQDPGLGLRLIYFSYDVKMKEKGDIPEGYSVSREKKERFSLILESASTNQTSMYLCASSFSPVASGGTGELFFGEGSRLTVL.

J is TRBJ2-3 and V is TRBV18, with D perhaps matching TRBD1 (9 bases). V was cut by 5 bases and J by 2 bases, with 23 bases left in between. CDR1 and CDR2 from the germline V gene are KGHSH and LQKENI. The CDR3 is 18 residues long. The CDR3: CASSTDRGTRKATDTQYF. The CDR3 DNA reads TGTGCCAGCTCAACTGACAGGGGGACTAGAAAAGCCACAGATACGCAGTATTTT.

V is TRBV7-2 and J is TRBJ2-7; D is possibly TRBD2 (6 bases). CDR3 size: 14 residues. Germline values: CDR1 SGHTA, CDR2 FQGNSA. V lost 1 base to trimming and J lost 1 base, with 8 bases between them. In DNA form, the CDR3 reads TGTGCCAGCAGCTTAGGGGGGGTGTCCTACGAGCAGTACTTC. Amino acids: CASSLGGVSYEQYF.

This rearrangement joins TRBV7-6 to TRBJ2-3, with 7 bases matching TRBD1. J gave up 0 bases and V 2 bases, and 11 bases lay outside the gene matches. This CDR3 comprises 18 residues. CDR1 is SGHVS and CDR2 is FNYEAQ in the germline V gene. This CDR3 is CASSLSSQDRSSTDTQYF. The CDR3 nucleotides read TGTGCCAGCAGCTTATCGAGCCAGGACAGGTCTAGCACAGATACGCAGTATTTT. Variable domain in full (rest from reference TRBV7-6 and TRBJ2-3): GAGVSQSPRYKVTKRGQDVALRCDPISGHVSLYWYRQALGQGPEFLTYFNYEAQQDKSGLPNDRFSAERPEGSISTLTIQRTEQRDSAMYRCASSLSSQDRSSTDTQYFGPGTRLTVL.

The chain joins TRBV5-8 to TRBJ2-7, with a weak D call TRBD1 (6 bases). V lost 0 bases and J lost 9, with 10 bases in between. The CDR3 consists of 12 residues. Per germline, CDR1 SGHTS and CDR2 YDEGEE. CDR3 protein: CASSLALRGQYF. CDR3 coding DNA: TGTGCCAGCAGCTTGGCTCTCAGGGGGCAGTACTTC.

This clone was counted once. The rearrangement joins TRBV28 to TRBJ2-5, with 8 bases fitting TRBD1. Trimming at V came to 6 bases and at J to 6 bases, leaving 6 bases not matched to a gene. The CDR3 has 13 amino acids. Germline CDR1 is MDHEN and CDR2 is SYDVKM. The CDR3 here is CASRTRGRQTQYF. The CDR3 DNA reads as TGTGCCAGCAGAACCAGGGGGCGGCAGACCCAGTACTTC.